This T cell receptor (beta chain) is drawn from a study of shared clonotypes between healthy human individuals. Study conclusions and caveats: Non-shared clonotypes were found to have lower generation probabilities than the clonotypes that were shared by all four of the sorted-subset donors.

V was clipped by 4 bases and J by 2 bases, with 24 bases between them. Germline CDR1 is MDHEN and CDR2 is SYDVKM. The length of the CDR3 is 18 residues. Points on this clone: Antigen: not known.

Source study methods: Filtering of immunoSEQ junctional sequences could not match full-length read filtering. The method was immunoSEQ multiplex PCR; TCRdb's version includes in-frame clones alone and lacks a portion of them. The V and J calls and clone size come from that table; D and trimming were worked out from the DNA. Altogether approximately 840,000 clones are present, 90% to 97% being singletons, with the ten largest covering less than 0.25%. Naive CD8 cells lacked CD45RO and underwent positive selection for CCR7, leaving out terminally differentiated effector memory CD45RA+ cells. All participating donors were Caucasian adults from Nashville, Tennessee.

This TCR came from a man aged 30-40 years in good health. Sequenced input: naive CD8+ T cells sorted from blood. The chain recombines TRBV28 with TRBJ2-7; D perhaps matches TRBD1 (6 bases). As DNA, the CDR3 is TGTGCCAGCAGTTGGGGGCCTGGGGGCGGTCGAGGAACCTACGAGCAGTACTTC. This encodes CASSWGPGGGRGTYEQYF.